The T cell receptor beta chain under discussion was sequenced for a study of T cells in Graves' hyperthyroidism and ophthalmopathy. Whole-study findings and limits: Separation of ophthalmopathy from stable hyperthyroidism was achieved by a 13 V-J model.

It was 10 ml of fresh peripheral blood that supplied the PBMCs. What was amplified from RNA transcripts were TCR beta CDR3 regions. First-round RT-PCR with HTBI primers amplified the TCR CDR3 region. TCRdb independently ran MiXCR on the multiplex PCR reads; one entry per CDR3 protein. This table holds around 530,000 distinct CDR3 sequences, 17% found once. This clonotype has just one count. Its target is unknown. Possible read error: a much larger clone is one base away. The sequencing input was blood. This clonotype was sampled from a woman aged 18-35 years with Graves' ophthalmopathy.

The CDR3 DNA sequence: TGCACCAGCAGCCGTGGACAGGCAGCCTACGAGCAGTACTTC. Translating gives CTSSRGQAAYEQYF. This chain joins TRBV4-1 and TRBJ2-7, with 7 bases matching TRBD1. In germline, CDR1 is MGHRA, CDR2 YSYEKL. The CDR3 has 14 residues.